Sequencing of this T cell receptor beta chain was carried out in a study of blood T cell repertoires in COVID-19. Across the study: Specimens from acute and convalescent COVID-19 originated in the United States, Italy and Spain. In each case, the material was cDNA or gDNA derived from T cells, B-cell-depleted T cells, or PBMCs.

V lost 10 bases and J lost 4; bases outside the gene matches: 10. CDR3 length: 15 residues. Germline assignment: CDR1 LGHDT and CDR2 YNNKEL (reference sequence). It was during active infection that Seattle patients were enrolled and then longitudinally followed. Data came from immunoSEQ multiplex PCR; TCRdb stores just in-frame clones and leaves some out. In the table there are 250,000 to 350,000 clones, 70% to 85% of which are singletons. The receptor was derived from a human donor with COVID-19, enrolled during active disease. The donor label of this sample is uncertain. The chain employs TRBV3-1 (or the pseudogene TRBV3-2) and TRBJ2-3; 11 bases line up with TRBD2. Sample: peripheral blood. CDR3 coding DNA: TGTGCCAACCTCCCGACTAGCGGGATCGCAGATACGCAGTATTTT. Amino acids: CANLPTSGIADTQYF.